Presented here are 9 T cell receptor beta chains from one specimen sequenced in a study of blood T cell repertoires in COVID-19 (dated by TCRdb to about 2020). Libraries were constructed by the immunoSEQ multiplex PCR assay. TCRdb took over this immuneACCESS table, retaining in-frame rearrangements with V and J assigned. Such tables are incomplete; in checked studies, under half of the missing clones stem from an unresolved V gene, and the remainder is unexplained. For this sample there are about 380,000 clones; 88% appear just once. Approximately 1.2% of the sample comes from the top ten. Source material: PBMCs or T cells enriched from blood (not recorded which). The receptors stem from a woman in her late teens or twenties who had recovered from COVID-19.

This sequence joins TRBV7-6 and TRBJ2-3; the D gene is possibly TRBD2 (7 bases). This CDR3 is built from 16 residues. Trimming left V 3 bases short and J 2 bases short, with 15 bases between. CDR1 is SGHVS, CDR2 FNYEAQ, per germline. CDR3: CASSFRAGAYTDTQYF. CDR3 nucleotide sequence: TGTGCCAGCAGCTTTCGTGCGGGGGCCTACACAGATACGCAGTATTTT.

The V gene is TRBV5-6, the J gene TRBJ1-1; D unresolved. The V and J ends lost 0 bases and 6 bases respectively, with 6 bases between them. Per germline, CDR1 SGHDT and CDR2 YYEEEE. The CDR3 is made up of 12 amino acids. The CDR3 nucleotides are TGTGCCAGCAGCTTGGGTTTCTCTGAAGCTTTCTTT. Translation: CASSLGFSEAFF.

The chain couples TRBV5-1 to TRBJ2-1; the match to TRBD2 covers 9 bases. The germline gives CDR1 SGHRS, CDR2 YFSETQ. This CDR3 spans 14 amino acids. J was trimmed by 5 bases and V by 2 bases; bases with no gene match: 2. The CDR3 bases are TGCGCCAGCAGCTTCGGGACTAGCCACAATGAGCAGTTCTTC. Translating gives CASSFGTSHNEQFF. The complete variable domain, with remaining parts taken from reference TRBV5-1 and TRBJ2-1, reads KAGVTQTPRYLIKTRGQQVTLSCSPISGHRSVSWYQQTPGQGLQFLFEYFSETQRNKGNFPGRFSGRQFSNSRSEMNVSTLELGDSALYLCASSFGTSHNEQFFGPGTRLTVL.

This chain connects TRBV18 to TRBJ1-3; a weak D match, TRBD1 (6 bases). This CDR3 region has 15 residues. Trimming removed 6 bases from V and 0 bases from J, with 12 bases in between. Looked up from germline, CDR1 is KGHSH and CDR2 is LQKENI. CDR3: CASSPYRDSGNTIYF. The CDR3 coding sequence is TGTGCCAGCTCCCCCTACAGGGACTCTGGAAACACCATATATTTT.

This chain connects TRBV5-4 to TRBJ2-5, with 8 bases matching TRBD1. The CDR3 length is 15 residues. The ends lost 1 base at V and 4 bases at J; junction bases unmatched: 6. CDR1 and CDR2 from the germline V gene are SGHNT and YYREEE (reference sequence). Written as DNA, the CDR3 is TGTGCCAGCAGCTTGAGTACAGGGGGGCGAGAGACCCAGTACTTC. The encoded protein is CASSLSTGGRETQYF.

V is TRBV3-1 (or the pseudogene TRBV3-2) and J is TRBJ1-1; D call uncertain. The V end lost 3 bases, the J end lost 6 bases, and 17 bases lay between the germline ends. The CDR3 contains 15 residues. Germline values: CDR1 LGHDT, CDR2 YNNKEL (reference sequence). The CDR3 region is CASSQVLLGVPEAFF. CDR3 nucleotide sequence: TGTGCCAGCAGCCAGGTGTTACTAGGTGTCCCTGAAGCTTTCTTT.

The V and J genes are TRBV7-9 and TRBJ1-1; D might be TRBD1 (6 bases). V lost 4 bases to trimming and J lost 5 bases, with 14 bases between them. In germline, CDR1 is SEHNR, CDR2 FQNEAQ (reference sequence). This CDR3 comprises 14 residues. This CDR3 is CASSSIGGGTEAFF. DNA of the CDR3: TGTGCCAGCAGCTCAATAGGGGGAGGGACTGAAGCTTTCTTT.

The rearrangement uses TRBV5-8 and TRBJ2-3; TRBD1 agrees at 7 bases. J lost 2 bases, V lost 4 bases, and 4 bases had no gene match. Germline CDR1 reads SGHTS; CDR2 reads YDEGEE. The CDR3 contains 14 residues. This CDR3 reads CASSPGQTTDTQYF. The DNA of the CDR3 is TGTGCCAGCAGCCCGGGACAGACCACAGATACGCAGTATTTT.

The chain uses TRBV12-3 or TRBV12-4 and TRBJ2-2, with D hard to call. This CDR3 comprises 11 residues. Trimming removed 10 bases from V and 6 bases from J, with 9 bases in between. In DNA, the CDR3 is TGTGCCACGTCGCGGCCCGGGGAGCTGTTTTTT. Translating it yields CATSRPGELFF.